The entry that follows covers one T cell receptor beta chain sequence. These data originate in a study of blood T cell repertoires in COVID-19. Profiled with immunoSEQ multiplex PCR; TCRdb holds only in-frame clones, not every one. The sample holds more than 150,000 clones, 85% to 90% seen once. This clonotype was obtained from a man in his forties with active or convalescent COVID-19. The specimen was peripheral blood.

In DNA form, the CDR3 reads TGTGCCAGCAGCGACCGGGACTCCCATTACACCGGGGAGCTGTTTTTT. Protein: CASSDRDSHYTGELFF. The V call is TRBV7-2, the J call TRBJ2-2; weak D call: TRBD2 (6 bases). Trimming stripped 5 bases from V and 3 bases from J, with 16 bases between. Per germline, CDR1 SGHTA and CDR2 FQGNSA. The CDR3 runs to 16 residues.